This T cell receptor (beta chain) was obtained from a study of shared clonotypes between healthy human individuals. On the study more broadly: Every donor yielded three CD4 naive, three CD4 memory, two CD8 naive and one CD8 memory plate.

Some clones are missing from TCRdb's copy, which holds only in-frame ones; the method was immunoSEQ multiplex PCR. The sample lists about 2.4 million clones; under 95% were seen once. V shed 4 bases and J shed 8 bases, with 12 bases lying between them. CDR3 length: 13 residues. Germline V lookup: CDR1 LGHNA, CDR2 YNFKEQ. Whole-study results and caveats: Naive subsets generally had larger estimated richness than memory subsets. Sequencing depth was a factor that was expected to affect clonotype sharing among donors. Rarefaction gave evidence that sorted-subset sequencing remained incomplete despite large depth.

Comments on this clone: Its target is unknown.

The sequence came from a man aged 18 to 35 in good health. Some clones in this sample may be carry-over from other donors' samples. Sample: naive CD4+ T cells from PBMCs. The subset: CD45RA+ positively selected. The genes are TRBV4-2 and TRBJ2-1; D ambiguous. As DNA, the CDR3 is TGTGCCAGCAGCCCCGACCCAACCGATGAGCAGTTCTTC. This gives the protein CASSPDPTDEQFF.